This T cell receptor beta chain emerged from a study of T-cell memory formation after mild COVID-19. Points from the study as a whole: Pre-infection memory already had some responding clones, implying cross-reactive memory joined. Second-wave clones peaking on day 37 lacked confirmed SARS-CoV-2 specificity. From day 15 to 85, contracting clones were balanced between CD4 and CD8, whereas later expanders leaned toward CD4+.

TCR alpha and TCR beta cDNA libraries with sample barcodes and UMIs came from 5'RACE using constant-segment primers. TCRdb called the 5' RACE reads again in MiXCR, with one record for every CDR3 protein. The sample holds a few hundred thousand distinct CDR3 sequences, less than 20% seen once. Germline CDR1 reads SGHTA; CDR2 reads FQGNSA. The CDR3 runs 16 residues. The ends were cut back, 5 bases at V and 1 base at J, with 16 bases in the middle. This clonotype turned up a few times. Its antigen remains unknown. V is TRBV7-2 and J is TRBJ2-3, with D perhaps TRBD1 (5 bases). The clonotype was recovered from a man in his late teens or twenties who had mild COVID-19 (a few samples of this study predate the infection). Cell type and time point are not known. The sequencing sample was made of PBMCs or a T cell subset sorted from them (not recorded which). DNA for the CDR3: TGTGCCAGCAGCCCACCGACAGCACAGGGCACAGATACGCAGTATTTT. Translated: CASSPPTAQGTDTQYF.